These T cell receptor beta chains were read from a single sample in a study of T cell responses to AZD1222 COVID-19 vaccine. Sequencing used immunoSEQ multiplex PCR; TCRdb keeps in-frame clones, though not all of them. The sample has approximately 100,000 clones, about 89% seen once. The input for sequencing was peripheral blood, taken on day 0 of AZD1222 vaccination. These receptors came from an adult in good health. CDR3s leave out the opening cysteine and the closing phenylalanine or tryptophan. D genes are given only for firm matches.

v_gene: TRBV7-9
j_gene: TRBJ1-2
d_gene: -
CDR3aa: ASSNGWDLANYGYT

v_gene: TRBV19
j_gene: TRBJ1-4
d_gene: -
CDR3aa: ASSMMGGTNEKLF

v_gene: TRBV19
j_gene: TRBJ1-5
d_gene: TRBD1
CDR3aa: ASRYRGRSNQPQH

v_gene: TRBV14
j_gene: TRBJ2-1
d_gene: -
CDR3aa: ASSPRDGDNEQF

v_gene: TRBV6-5
j_gene: TRBJ2-5
d_gene: -
CDR3aa: ASSYSGNFQAETQY

v_gene: TRBV9
j_gene: TRBJ2-7
d_gene: TRBD1
CDR3aa: ASSDPTGAEQY

v_gene: TRBV27
j_gene: TRBJ2-1
d_gene: TRBD2
CDR3aa: ASSHGTSGTYNEQF

v_gene: TRBV7-8
j_gene: TRBJ1-5
d_gene: -
CDR3aa: ASSLGGAGGARNQPQH

v_gene: TRBV10-1
j_gene: TRBJ1-5
d_gene: -
CDR3aa: ASSDRPNQPQH

v_gene: TRBV7-9
j_gene: TRBJ2-7
d_gene: TRBD1
CDR3aa: ASSLTGQALTSYEQY

v_gene: TRBV11-1
j_gene: TRBJ2-4
d_gene: -
CDR3aa: ASSLIHENIQY

v_gene: TRBV7-9
j_gene: TRBJ2-5
d_gene: -
CDR3aa: ASSRGDGRETQY

v_gene: TRBV12-3/TRBV12-4
j_gene: TRBJ2-3
d_gene: -
CDR3aa: ASRAEQGGTQY

v_gene: TRBV4-1
j_gene: TRBJ2-7
d_gene: TRBD2
CDR3aa: ASSQDVGGAREQY

v_gene: TRBV4-2
j_gene: TRBJ1-2
d_gene: TRBD1
CDR3aa: ASNRGEDRDHGYT

v_gene: TRBV7-9
j_gene: TRBJ1-2
d_gene: -
CDR3aa: ASSLGTGLYGYT

v_gene: TRBV9
j_gene: TRBJ1-2
d_gene: -
CDR3aa: ASSPGLSGYDYGYT

v_gene: TRBV11-2
j_gene: TRBJ1-6
d_gene: TRBD1
CDR3aa: ASSPRTGGYRRSPLH

v_gene: TRBV7-9
j_gene: TRBJ1-1
d_gene: TRBD1
CDR3aa: ASSLLDRYTEAF

v_gene: TRBV24-1
j_gene: TRBJ2-1
d_gene: TRBD1
CDR3aa: ATSDVPGQGDNEQF

v_gene: TRBV4-2
j_gene: TRBJ1-2
d_gene: TRBD1
CDR3aa: ASSQETGVRDYGYT

v_gene: TRBV11-2
j_gene: TRBJ2-7
d_gene: -
CDR3aa: ASSLSQGSYEQY

v_gene: TRBV19
j_gene: TRBJ1-2
d_gene: -
CDR3aa: ASGGPPAGYGYT

v_gene: TRBV4-1
j_gene: TRBJ1-2
d_gene: -
CDR3aa: ASSHHSRAGGYT

v_gene: TRBV11-3
j_gene: TRBJ2-4
d_gene: -
CDR3aa: ASSSRARARNIQY

v_gene: TRBV3-1/TRBV3-2
j_gene: TRBJ1-3
d_gene: -
CDR3aa: ASSPTSSGNTIY

v_gene: TRBV15
j_gene: TRBJ1-5
d_gene: -
CDR3aa: ATSRDRQSSNQPQH

v_gene: TRBV6-5
j_gene: TRBJ1-5
d_gene: -
CDR3aa: ASRASYSNQPQH

v_gene: TRBV28
j_gene: TRBJ2-7
d_gene: TRBD2
CDR3aa: ASSLSGSWYEQY

v_gene: TRBV5-1
j_gene: TRBJ2-3
d_gene: -
CDR3aa: ASSLLSRAGASRDTQY

v_gene: TRBV2
j_gene: TRBJ2-5
d_gene: TRBD2
CDR3aa: AGSGGSETQY

v_gene: TRBV5-1
j_gene: TRBJ2-7
d_gene: -
CDR3aa: ASSLDGSSYEQY

v_gene: TRBV11-2
j_gene: TRBJ1-2
d_gene: -
CDR3aa: ASSLGPQGNYGYT

v_gene: TRBV25-1
j_gene: TRBJ1-5
d_gene: TRBD1
CDR3aa: ASSDRGPLGENQPQH

v_gene: TRBV19
j_gene: TRBJ2-1
d_gene: TRBD1
CDR3aa: ASSIDGTENNEQF

v_gene: TRBV2
j_gene: TRBJ2-7
d_gene: -
CDR3aa: ASSEDPTGRPYEQY

v_gene: TRBV11-3
j_gene: TRBJ2-2
d_gene: -
CDR3aa: ASSSLTLTGSAGELF

v_gene: TRBV5-1
j_gene: TRBJ2-2
d_gene: -
CDR3aa: ASSLITGNTGELF

v_gene: TRBV27
j_gene: TRBJ2-3
d_gene: -
CDR3aa: ASSLGPGTDTQY

v_gene: TRBV19
j_gene: TRBJ2-7
d_gene: -
CDR3aa: ASSMLGEGYEQY

v_gene: TRBV11-3
j_gene: TRBJ2-7
d_gene: TRBD1
CDR3aa: ASSSGTGGDEQY

v_gene: TRBV7-6
j_gene: TRBJ2-3
d_gene: -
CDR3aa: ASSFRPGATDTQY

v_gene: TRBV29-1
j_gene: TRBJ2-3
d_gene: -
CDR3aa: SVELGTWSTDTQY

v_gene: TRBV5-1
j_gene: TRBJ1-1
d_gene: -
CDR3aa: ASSLEDGTPMNTEAF

v_gene: TRBV7-2
j_gene: TRBJ1-5
d_gene: -
CDR3aa: ASSLDYQPQH